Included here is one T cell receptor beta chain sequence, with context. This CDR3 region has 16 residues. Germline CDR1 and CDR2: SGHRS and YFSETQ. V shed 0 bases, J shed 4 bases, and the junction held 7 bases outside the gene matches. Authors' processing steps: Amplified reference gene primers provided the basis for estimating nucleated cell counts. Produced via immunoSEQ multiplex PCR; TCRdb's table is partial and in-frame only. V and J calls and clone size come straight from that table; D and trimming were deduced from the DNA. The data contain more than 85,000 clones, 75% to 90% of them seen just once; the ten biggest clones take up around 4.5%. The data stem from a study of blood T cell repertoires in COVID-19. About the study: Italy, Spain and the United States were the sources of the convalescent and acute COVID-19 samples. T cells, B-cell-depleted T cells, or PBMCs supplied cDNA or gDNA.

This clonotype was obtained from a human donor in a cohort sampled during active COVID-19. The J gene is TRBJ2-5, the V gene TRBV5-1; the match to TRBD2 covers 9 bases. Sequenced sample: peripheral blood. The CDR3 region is CASSLAGGGVSETQYF. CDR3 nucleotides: TGCGCCAGCAGCTTGGCGGGCGGGGGGGTCTCAGAGACCCAGTACTTC. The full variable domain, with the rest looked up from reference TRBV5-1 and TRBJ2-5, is KAGVTQTPRYLIKTRGQQVTLSCSPISGHRSVSWYQQTPGQGLQFLFEYFSETQRNKGNFPGRFSGRQFSNSRSEMNVSTLELGDSALYLCASSLAGGGVSETQYFGPGTRLLVL.